This TCR beta chain was identified during a study of cytomegalovirus exposure and HLA in healthy donors (dated by TCRdb to 2015 to 2018). Study-wide context: An earlier analysis of approximately 600 of the donors reported approximately 270 Gb of sequence data and around 120 million unique TCR beta sequences from 190 million or so T cells. An early release covering around 630 HLA-typed donors comprised roughly 300 gigabases of sequencing data and about 90 million unique TCR sequences. The genetic ancestry cluster associated with self-reported Caucasian donors included approximately 85% of the roughly 400 genotyped donors. The study aimed to test whether signatures of past pathogen exposure could be identified by cataloging public T cell receptors. The T cell repertoires of under 700 subjects were profiled by immunosequencing and related to cytomegalovirus serostatus. Along with the approximately 700-subject first cohort, a separate validation cohort of over a hundred different subjects was used. To predict cytomegalovirus infection status, the study brought together high-throughput TCR immunosequencing, statistical association of individual TCRs with disease status, and machine learning. To study patterns of TCR occurrence, a later analysis re-analyzed previously published TCR beta repertoires from 666 donors and added high-resolution HLA genotyping. Rather than drawing on any new phenotypic data, the later analysis identified candidate immune exposures from TCR beta sequences and the way those sequences occurred across donors. An earlier analysis of several hundred of the donors applied high-throughput TCR beta sequencing to assess whether each TCR beta V gene segment acted as functional or pseudogenic. Donor age, sex, ethnicity and CMV serostatus were compiled alongside the repertoire data. A later genetic analysis used genome-wide SNP genotypes for 398 of the 666 donors, treating that subset as a discovery cohort. All discovery cohort repertoires had been generated using a single sequencing platform. Both class I and class II loci were covered by HLA typing, at four-digit resolution. Typing coverage differed by locus: A, B, C, DRB1 and DQB1 were typed in roughly 629-640 donors, DQA1 in roughly 500, DPA1 in 606, and DPB1 in just under 490. About five DR-DQ haplotypes were handled as single units for association and clustering because linkage in the cohort was strong. Across some 400 genotyped donors of the cohort, an average of approximately 240,000 unique TCR beta nucleotide sequences per donor were sequenced, and roughly a sixth of those sequences were non-productive. Paper-wide results and their limitations: Across donors, most TCR sequences were observed very rarely, whereas some public TCRs were present in many individuals. About 17 rarely observed V segments, including chromosome 9 orphons, were excluded from the earlier analysis of several hundred of the donors because counts were too low. Strong co-occurrence of HLA alleles, especially DR and DQ, made assigning TCR associations to individual alleles difficult. An association between a missense DCLRE1C variant and V-gene and J-gene trimming of TCR beta chains was found in a later genetic analysis and replicated in an independent cohort. In a later analysis, TCR association rates were found to vary across HLA loci, with the most associated TCRs seen for DRB1 alleles and the fewest for HLA-C alleles. In both the original and validation cohorts, the classifier was reported to diagnose cytomegalovirus status with high specificity and sensitivity. A later analysis found that HLA-associated TCR beta chains were more clonally expanded and had lower generation probabilities than equally common non-associated chains. Presence/absence analyses assumed roughly uniform sequencing depth across donors, an assumption that may not hold. Specific HLA alleles were associated with over 15,000 TCR beta sequences at a false discovery rate of 0.05 in a later analysis. Most CMV-associated TCR beta chains appeared to be HLA-restricted in a later analysis, and the HLA associations seemed to be driven largely by CMV exposure. The study gave a list of 150 to 200 TCR beta chains associated with cytomegalovirus. Only TCR beta chains were sequenced in this cohort, and the absence of alpha or paired-chain data limited detectable features. HLA typing was unavailable for some donors at each locus, so association tests used only the typed subset. In an earlier analysis of 587 of the donors, most TCR beta V segments were observed in productive rearrangements about 90% or about 30% of the time, broadly matching IMGT annotations. A later analysis reported that several top co-occurrence clusters appeared linked to parvovirus B19, influenza, CMV and Epstein-Barr virus. A further reported finding was that TCR beta sequences accurately predicted the HLA-A and HLA-B alleles for most subjects in the first cohort. According to a later genetic analysis, donors in an Asian-associated ancestry cluster had fewer N-insertions in productive TCRs than the approximately 670-donor mean. A few of the identified cytomegalovirus-associated TCR beta chains were confirmed in vitro to be specific for cytomegalovirus antigens. For the cohort, immune exposure information was limited to CMV serostatus. The 87-base-pair reads could not distinguish some IMGT-functional V segments, including TRBV6-2 and TRBV6-3, so those segments were excluded. The authors suggested that the approach could potentially be generalized to other disease states and immunological phenotypes. Correlated functional status among segregating V segments might reflect linkage disequilibrium, but an unknown experimental factor could not be ruled out. A cluster of highly shared sequence variants was judged likely to represent a technical artifact of the sequencing pipeline.

With regard to this clone: Its target antigen remains unknown. It has no much larger one-base neighbor in the sample; base qualities were not kept.

The CDR3 has 15 amino acids, counting the end cysteine and phenylalanine. The entry retains the CDR3 DNA only, 45 bases that are in frame from base 1. Via the germline V gene (reference sequence), CDR1 is WNHNN and CDR2 SYGVQD. The V and J ends are trimmed by 5 bases and 1 base, leaving 15 bases between them. Library preparation used the immunoSEQ multiplex PCR assay. For the multiplex PCR, a mixture combining 60 forward primers for TCR Vbeta segments and 13 reverse primers for TCR Jbeta segments was used. The CDR3 region of rearranged TCR beta genes was amplified from genomic DNA with a multiplex PCR assay. The Illumina HiSeq System was used to sequence the amplified TCR beta libraries as 87-base-pair reads. Turning to the authors' computational methods: In a later analysis, tens of millions of unique TCR beta chains were counted across the roughly 670 repertoires, and roughly 9.9 million of these chains were shared by at least two donors. A nearest-neighbor algorithm error-corrected the raw reads and collapsed the reads into unique sequences, merging closely related sequences to remove PCR and sequencing errors. Alignment of CDR3 sequences to IMGT reference sequences was used to assign V, D and J gene segments. Each retained sequence needed at least a six-nucleotide match to both a V gene segment and a J gene segment. A rearrangement was called productive if the CDR3 had no stop codons and remained in frame with V and J, and every other rearrangement was called non-productive. Following IMGT convention, CDR3 was defined as the stretch from the second conserved V-encoded cysteine to the conserved J-encoded phenylalanine. Sequences without an unambiguous match to a single V gene segment were excluded from the earlier analysis of 500 to 700 of the donors. An earlier analysis of around 600 of the donors classified V segments as functional when productive rearrangements were above 56.7% and as segregating when the standard deviation between donors was above 5%. To diagnose cytomegalovirus status from the catalog of TCR beta chain sequences, a statistical classification framework was built. In a later analysis, V and J genes were assigned by comparing TCR nucleotide sequences against IMGT/GENE-DB human TR gene sequences. The TCRdist pipeline was used in a later analysis to assign CDR3 sequences and most-parsimonious VDJ recombination scenarios. A later analysis defined each TCR beta chain by its CDR3 amino acid sequence plus V-gene family, and excluded reads lacking a unique V-gene family. To address suspected cross-contamination and a sequencing artifact, a later analysis removed a few hundred highly shared, low-generation-probability nucleotide sequences. For each public chain, a later analysis derived a clonal expansion index from normalized ranks of inferred template counts within each repertoire. A later analysis computed generation probabilities with a VDJ recombination model fitted to out-of-frame rearrangements, and checked the results against IGoR. Hypergeometric tests were used in a later analysis to score TCR-TCR, TCR-HLA and TCR-CMV co-occurrence, with a repertoire-size bias correction applied to the TCR pairs. In a later analysis, false discovery rates were estimated by permuting HLA or CMV assignments 20 times. In a later analysis, co-occurring TCRs were grouped using DBSCAN, with TCRdist sequence similarity added in when clustering inside HLA-allele-positive subsets. Repertoires with fewer than 30,000 or more than 120,000 public chains, plus five repertoires with anomalous nucleotide sharing, were excluded from co-occurrence clustering. The clones in this table, taken by TCRdb from immuneACCESS, are in-frame only. Not every clone is retained; where verified, under half of the shortfall comes from an unresolved V gene, and the cause of the rest is unknown. V, J and clone size are taken as reported in that table, and D and trimming were inferred from the DNA itself. This sample comprises just over 150,000 clones, 80% to 90% of them detected only once. The leading ten clones occupy around 1.8% of the sample.

The cohort comprised several hundred healthy bone marrow donors. At the time of sampling, every cohort member was nominally healthy, though immune exposures that went unrecorded were likely present. The donor tested CMV seronegative and was one of the 352 seronegative cohort members. Every donor gave a peripheral blood sample, and the peripheral blood mononuclear cells from that sample were used for TCR beta sequencing. Genomic DNA was extracted from the blood cell samples with the Qiagen DNeasy Blood Extraction Kit. The sequencing sample was made of PBMCs. The sequence links TRBV10-1 to TRBJ2-7; the D gene is perhaps TRBD1, from 6 matching bases. The receptor was isolated from a woman aged 18-29 years in good health and CMV-seronegative. In nucleotide form, the sequence is TGCGCCAGCAGTCCAGGGGCATCTTTATCCTACGAGCAGTACTTC. This yields the protein CASSPGASLSYEQYF.